A selection of T cell receptor beta chains follows, all from one sample in a study of OX40 agonist ivuxolimab in advanced cancers. This table comes from immunoSEQ multiplex PCR, and its TCRdb copy is limited to in-frame clones, with some not included. The profile shows tens of thousands of clones, roughly 90% of them singletons. Source: CD4+ or CD8+ T cells sorted from blood, taken in a trial of the OX40 agonist ivuxolimab. Receptor source: an adult with an advanced solid tumor such as melanoma, head and neck, liver or kidney cancer. CDR3s include the opening cysteine and the closing phenylalanine or tryptophan. A D gene is named only where the DNA matches it firmly. Only some rows state a clone size, as once, few, many or a class for expanded clones.

clone size,D gene,V gene,J gene,CDR3 DNA,CDR3 protein
-,-,TRBV7-2,TRBJ2-7,TGTGCCAGCAGCTTAAAAGGCCGGGTCTACGAGCAGTACTTC,CASSLKGRVYEQYF
-,-,TRBV13,TRBJ2-3,TGTGCCAGCAGCTTAGAGCAACGGGCATCCACAGATACGCAGTATTTT,CASSLEQRASTDTQYF
-,TRBD1,TRBV4-2,TRBJ1-1,TGTGCCAGCAGGGGACAGGGGGAACGGGGTGAAGCTTTCTTT,CASRGQGERGEAFF
once,-,TRBV5-6,TRBJ1-6,TGTGCCAGCAGCTTAACAGAAAATTCACCCCTCCACTTT,CASSLTENSPLHF
-,-,TRBV6-6,TRBJ1-1,TGTGCCAGCAGTTATTTTGAGGGAATGACCACTGAAGCTTTCTTT,CASSYFEGMTTEAFF
-,TRBD1,TRBV6-5,TRBJ1-3,TGTGCCAGCAGTTGGACAGGAGGAAACACCATATATTTT,CASSWTGGNTIYF
-,-,TRBV19,TRBJ2-1,TGTGCCAGTAGTATAAGCTCCTACAATGAGCAGTTCTTC,CASSISSYNEQFF
-,TRBD2,TRBV19,TRBJ2-1,TGTGCCAGTAGTATAGCCAGCGGGGGGTTTTCCTACAATGAGCAGTTCTTC,CASSIASGGFSYNEQFF
-,-,TRBV14,TRBJ2-5,TGTGCCAGCAGCCAATGGTCTGGAGAGACCCAGTACTTC,CASSQWSGETQYF
-,-,TRBV11-2,TRBJ1-4,TGTGCCAGCAGCTTAGGCTTGGGAAGTAGTAATGAAAAACTGTTTTTT,CASSLGLGSSNEKLFF
-,-,TRBV27,TRBJ1-3,TGTGCCAGCAGTTTATCAGCAGGGTCTGGAAACACCATATATTTT,CASSLSAGSGNTIYF
-,TRBD1,TRBV13,TRBJ2-7,TGTGCCAGCAGCCCGACAGGGGTGGCCGAGCAGTACTTC,CASSPTGVAEQYF
-,-,TRBV27,TRBJ1-1,TGTGCCAGCAAGGGGCCCACTGAAGCTTTCTTT,CASKGPTEAFF
-,TRBD1,TRBV19,TRBJ2-7,TGTGCCAGTAGTATAGAGGACAGGGGGGACCACGAGCAGTACTTC,CASSIEDRGDHEQYF
-,TRBD2,TRBV5-1,TRBJ2-1,TGCGCCAGCAGGTTTAATAGCGGGAGCTCCTACAATGAGCAGTTCTTC,CASRFNSGSSYNEQFF
-,-,TRBV7-9,TRBJ2-5,TGTGCCACCGATGGGACCCTCCAAGAGACCCAGTACTTC,CATDGTLQETQYF
-,-,TRBV11-2,TRBJ2-7,TGTGCCAGCAGCTTAGGGTCGGGGCAGTACTTC,CASSLGSGQYF
-,-,TRBV4-1,TRBJ2-3,TGCGCCAGCGGGCAGGGGAGAGATACGCAGTATTTT,CASGQGRDTQYF
-,TRBD2,TRBV4-3,TRBJ2-3,TGCGCCAGCAGCCAAGATTTATTAGCGGGAGGGAGCACAGATACGCAGTATTTT,CASSQDLLAGGSTDTQYF
-,TRBD1,TRBV27,TRBJ2-7,TGTGCCAGCAGTTTGGGTCAGGGGGTCTCCTACGAGCAGTACTTC,CASSLGQGVSYEQYF
-,-,TRBV6-1,TRBJ2-5,TGTGCCAGCAGGCGACCGTTTCAAGAGACCCAGTACTTC,CASRRPFQETQYF
-,-,TRBV9,TRBJ2-7,TGTGCCAGCAGCGGGAGGGACAACAACTACGAGCAGTACTTC,CASSGRDNNYEQYF
once,TRBD1,TRBV4-2,TRBJ2-5,TGTGCCAGCAGCCCCGAGCAGGGGGCCGGGTGGGAGACCCAGTACTTC,CASSPEQGAGWETQYF
medium-sized,TRBD1,TRBV9,TRBJ1-3,TGTGCCAGCAGCCCCGACAGGGACTCTGGAAACACCATATATTTT,CASSPDRDSGNTIYF
-,-,TRBV4-3,TRBJ1-3,TGCGCCAGCAGCCAAAAAGCGTTAGGAAACACCATATATTTT,CASSQKALGNTIYF
once,TRBD2,TRBV18,TRBJ2-1,TGTGCCAGCTCACTGGTAAATAGCGGGAAATACAATGAGCAGTTCTTC,CASSLVNSGKYNEQFF
-,-,TRBV30,TRBJ2-7,TGTGCCTGGAGTCCCGTGGGGTTTTTCTCCTACGAGCAGTACTTC,CAWSPVGFFSYEQYF
-,-,TRBV2,TRBJ2-1,TGTGCCAGCGATTATGATCTGGACCCCAAGGTAAAGTTGGACTACAATGAGCAGTTCTTC,CASDYDLDPKVKLDYNEQFF
-,-,TRBV4-1,TRBJ2-2,TGCGCCAGCAGCCAAGACAGGCGGGCCGCCCTGAGGGAGCTGTTTTTT,CASSQDRRAALRELFF
-,-,TRBV14,TRBJ1-1,TGTGCCAGCAGCCAAGTGGGGGCGGCGTCGGACACTGAAGCTTTCTTT,CASSQVGAASDTEAFF
-,-,TRBV27,TRBJ2-3,TGTGCCAGCAAAATAGGGGGGCTCACAGATACGCAGTATTTT,CASKIGGLTDTQYF
-,TRBD2,TRBV11-1,TRBJ2-2,TGTGCCAGCAGCCCCAGCCTAGCGGGGGCCAACACCGGGGAGCTGTTTTTT,CASSPSLAGANTGELFF
-,-,TRBV5-6,TRBJ2-7,TGTGCCAGCAGCTCGGGATTGATGGAGCAGTACTTC,CASSSGLMEQYF
once,-,TRBV27,TRBJ1-1,TGTGCCAGCAGTTTATCCGGAAGTGCTGAAGCTTTCTTT,CASSLSGSAEAFF
once,TRBD2,TRBV5-4,TRBJ2-2,TGTGCCAGCAGCCCGGGACTAGCGGGAGAAACCGGGGAGCTGTTTTTT,CASSPGLAGETGELFF
-,-,TRBV6-5,TRBJ1-1,TGTGCCAGCAAAGTCTACACTGAAGCTTTCTTT,CASKVYTEAFF
-,TRBD1,TRBV4-3,TRBJ1-1,TGCGCCAGCAGCCGCTCAGGACAGGGGAGCACTGAAGCTTTCTTT,CASSRSGQGSTEAFF
-,TRBD1,TRBV27,TRBJ1-2,TGTGCCAGCAGCGGCGGGACAGGGGGGACTTATGGCTACACCTTC,CASSGGTGGTYGYTF
once,-,TRBV28,TRBJ1-1,TGTGCCAGCAGACCACAAGGGGGGTACAGTGAAGCTTTCTTT,CASRPQGGYSEAFF
-,-,TRBV9,TRBJ1-5,TGTGCCAGCAGCGTAGGAGAAAGCAATCAGCCCCAGCATTTT,CASSVGESNQPQHF
once,-,TRBV12-5,TRBJ1-1,TGTGCTAGTGGTTTCGGGAACACTGAAGCTTTCTTT,CASGFGNTEAFF
-,-,TRBV11-2,TRBJ1-3,TGTGCCAGCAGCTTAGATATCGAGTTCGGCACCATATATTTT,CASSLDIEFGTIYF
-,-,TRBV9,TRBJ1-1,TGTGCCAGCAGCCTCCCTGAGAGTGGGGGCGCCCCTGAAGCTTTCTTT,CASSLPESGGAPEAFF
-,TRBD1,TRBV25-1,TRBJ2-5,TGTGCCAGCAGTGAATATGAGGGGGACAGAAAGCAGTACTTC,CASSEYEGDRKQYF
once,-,TRBV7-9,TRBJ2-3,TGTGCCAGCAGCTTAACCGGCGGTGGGGATACGCAGTATTTT,CASSLTGGGDTQYF
-,-,TRBV7-9,TRBJ1-3,TGTGCCAGCGGCTCCGGGGAGGGCTCTGGAAACACCATATATTTT,CASGSGEGSGNTIYF
-,-,TRBV4-1,TRBJ1-4,TGCGCCAGCAGCCAAGGATGGGCAGCAACTAATGAAAAACTGTTTTTT,CASSQGWAATNEKLFF
-,-,TRBV4-1,TRBJ1-3,TGCGCCAGCAGCCCCTTTTCCCGGTTAGGAAACACCATATATTTT,CASSPFSRLGNTIYF
-,-,TRBV4-1,TRBJ1-3,TGCGCCAGCAGCCCCGTCGAAGGGCCTGGAAACACCATATATTTT,CASSPVEGPGNTIYF
-,TRBD2,TRBV27,TRBJ2-5,TGTGCCAGCAGTTTAGGACTAGCGGAAGAGACCCAGTACTTC,CASSLGLAEETQYF
-,TRBD1,TRBV18,TRBJ1-1,TGTGCCAGCTCAGAACAGGGGCCTGAAGCTTTCTTT,CASSEQGPEAFF